This T cell receptor beta chain was found in a study of T-cell memory formation after mild COVID-19. About the research overall: Largely donor-specific TCR clusters were found. Study-level findings and limits: For contracting clones, CD4+ ones sat mainly in CM and EM, CD8+ in EMRA. Cross-reactive memory seemingly joined, as some responding clones were found in pre-infection memory.

Concerning this clonotype: Its antigen remains unidentified.

The TCR alpha and TCR beta cDNA libraries, bearing sample barcodes and UMIs, were generated by 5'RACE using constant-segment primers. TCRdb ran MiXCR on the 5' RACE reads and lists one entry per CDR3 protein. The sample lists 350,000 to 500,000 distinct CDR3 sequences; roughly 18% were seen once. V was cut by 1 base and J by 3 bases, with 17 bases left in between. Germline-derived CDR1 and CDR2 are KGHDR and SFDVKD. CDR3 length: 17 amino acids. Material for sequencing was PBMCs or a T cell subset sorted from them (not recorded which). This chain connects TRBV24-1 to TRBJ2-5, with D possibly matching TRBD1 (6 bases). The sequence came from a man younger than 30 who had mild COVID-19 (a few samples of this study predate the infection). Cell type and time point are not known. The CDR3 sequence is CATSDFGTHGGKETQYF. CDR3 in DNA: TGTGCCACCAGTGATTTCGGGACACATGGCGGAAAAGAGACCCAGTACTTC.